The 18 T cell receptor beta chains below all came from one sample that was sequenced in a study of CD8 T cells in ankylosing spondylitis. One entry per CDR3 protein, called by TCRdb with MiXCR from the 5' RACE reads. This sample yields a few hundred thousand distinct CDR3 sequences, of which roughly 11% are seen a single time; around 8.4% belongs to the top ten. The sample consisted of blood, either unsorted or a sorted T cell fraction (not recorded which). Every receptor here comes from a female donor with ankylosing spondylitis or in good health (not recorded which).

The chain recombines TRBV7-9 with TRBJ2-7, with TRBD2 matching 14 bases. In germline, CDR1 is SEHNR, CDR2 FQNEAQ (reference sequence). The CDR3 consists of 16 residues. J gave up 6 bases and V 4 bases, and 8 bases lay outside the gene matches. The CDR3 sequence: CASSSGRLAGGREQYF. In DNA, the CDR3 is TGTGCCAGCAGCTCCGGGCGACTAGCGGGGGGGCGCGAGCAGTACTTC.

This clonotype has a count of ten or more. V is TRBV5-1 and J is TRBJ2-1, with D perhaps matching TRBD1 (6 bases). Germline CDR1 reads SGHRS; CDR2 reads YFSETQ. The CDR3 has 14 residues. Trimming pared 1 base from V and 4 bases from J, leaving 9 bases between. The CDR3 protein is CASSLPTGYNEQFF. CDR3 bases: TGCGCCAGCAGCTTGCCGACAGGATACAATGAGCAGTTCTTC.

Ten or more counts support this clonotype. V and J are TRBV5-6 and TRBJ1-4; D call uncertain. CDR1 and CDR2 (germline): SGHDT, YYEEEE. This CDR3 has 13 residues. The ends were cut back, 0 bases at V and 5 bases at J, with 5 bases in the middle. The CDR3 coding sequence is TGTGCCAGCAGCTTGGCGGGAAATGAAAAACTGTTTTTT. It specifies CASSLAGNEKLFF. Looking up the rest from reference TRBV5-6 and TRBJ1-4 gives the full variable domain: DAGVTQSPTHLIKTRGQQVTLRCSPKSGHDTVSWYQQALGQGPQFIFQYYEEEERQRGNFPDRFSGHQFPNYSSELNVNALLLGDSALYLCASSLAGNEKLFFGSGTQLSVL.

The rearrangement links TRBV25-1 to TRBJ2-7; either TRBD1 or TRBD2 may fit D (5 bases each). Trimming took 8 bases from V and 4 from J, leaving 15 bases between them. Germline V gene sequence: CDR1 MGHDK, CDR2 SYGVNS. The CDR3 sequence is 13 residues long. The CDR3 DNA reads as TGTGCCAGCGGGAGACAGCAGCCATACGAGCAGTACTTC. This codes for CASGRQQPYEQYF.

The chain joins TRBV5-5 to TRBJ1-5; D is undetermined. The germline V and J ends were trimmed by 3 bases and 7 bases, with 20 bases remaining between them. The CDR3 runs to 16 residues. The germline CDR1 and CDR2 sequences are SGHKS and YYEKEE (reference sequence). CDR3 DNA: TGTGCCAGCAGCTCGGGCGAGGGCCTTCCGCGACAGCCCCAGCATTTT. This sequence encodes CASSSGEGLPRQPQHF.

This clonotype was counted ten times or more. In DNA form, the CDR3 reads TGCAGCGTTGGGCAAGCTGAGCAGTTCTTC. Translated, it gives CSVGQAEQFF. V is TRBV29-1 and J is TRBJ2-1, with D hard to call. The CDR3 has 10 amino acids. V was shortened by 4 bases and J by 9 bases, with 7 bases between the two germline ends. CDR1 is SQVTM, CDR2 ANQGSEA, per germline.

The chain carries TRBV7-6 and TRBJ2-5; D ambiguous. Germline-derived CDR1 and CDR2 are SGHVS and FNYEAQ. This CDR3 contains 18 residues. Trimming pared 1 base from V and 1 base from J, leaving 19 bases between. The CDR3 is CASSLGGSQITTQETQYF. CDR3 DNA sequence: TGTGCCAGCAGCTTAGGTGGCAGCCAAATAACCACCCAAGAGACCCAGTACTTC.

The genes are TRBV5-1 and TRBJ2-5; D is unresolved. Trimming stripped 7 bases from V and 4 bases from J, with 11 bases between. This CDR3 contains 12 residues. Germline CDR1 reads SGHRS; CDR2 reads YFSETQ. CDR3 amino acids: CASRPDRETQYF. The CDR3 coding sequence is TGCGCCAGCCGCCCGGATCGAGAGACCCAGTACTTC.

This clonotype was counted ten times or more. This chain connects TRBV20-1 to TRBJ2-1, with D perhaps TRBD1 (5 bases). CDR3 length: 14 amino acids. Germline V CDR1 and CDR2: DFQATT, SNEGSKA (reference sequence). The V end was cut by 3 bases, the J end by 0 bases, with 9 bases between. The CDR3 DNA sequence: TGCAGTGCTAGCTCCGACAGCTCCTACAATGAGCAGTTCTTC. Protein sequence: CSASSDSSYNEQFF.

This clonotype was picked up many times. The V call is TRBV7-2, the J call TRBJ2-1, with D perhaps matching TRBD2 (5 bases). Germline lookup yields CDR1 SGHTA and CDR2 FQGNSA. V lost 5 bases, J lost 7 bases, and 9 bases lay in between. The CDR3 totals 12 residues. CDR3 protein: CASSLSENEQFF. CDR3 nucleotides: TGTGCCAGCAGCCTTAGCGAGAATGAGCAGTTCTTC.

The V and J genes are TRBV18 and TRBJ2-3; D call uncertain. Trimming removed 1 base at V and 6 bases at J, with 14 bases between. From germline, CDR1 is KGHSH and CDR2 LQKENI. The CDR3 contains 15 residues. The CDR3 here is CASSPRALKLDTQYF. The CDR3 coding sequence is TGTGCCAGCTCACCACGGGCCCTCAAGTTGGATACGCAGTATTTT.

Many counts were recorded for this clonotype. The chain couples TRBV7-2 to TRBJ2-3; perhaps TRBD1 as D (5 bases). The CDR3 is 17 residues long. The V end lost 5 bases, the J end lost 5 bases, and 23 bases lay between the germline ends. In germline, CDR1 is SGHTA, CDR2 FQGNSA. DNA for the CDR3: TGTGCCAGCAGCCCTCCCTTAGGGGTAGCAGGTTTAGATACGCAGTATTTT. It is translated as CASSPPLGVAGLDTQYF.

This clonotype was picked up many times. This sequence joins TRBV7-2 and TRBJ1-2; D may be TRBD1 (5 bases). The V end lost 1 base, the J end lost 4 bases, and 10 bases lay between the germline ends. The V gene's germline CDR1 is SGHTA and CDR2 FQGNSA. CDR3 length equals 14 residues. Here the CDR3 reads CASSLDRLGYGYTF. Written as DNA, the CDR3 is TGTGCCAGCAGCTTAGACAGGCTCGGCTATGGCTACACCTTC.

Ten or more counts support this clonotype. The chain uses TRBV27 and TRBJ2-7, with D unresolved. The germline CDR1 and CDR2 sequences are MNHEY and SMNVEV (reference sequence). Trimming removed 4 bases at V and 4 bases at J, with 14 bases between. CDR3 length: 14 residues. The CDR3 protein is CASSSARKLYEQYF. CDR3 coding DNA: TGTGCCAGCAGTTCGGCACGTAAACTGTACGAGCAGTACTTC.

This clonotype was picked up many times. The chain couples TRBV20-1 to TRBJ2-1; no reliable D call. Trimming removed 7 bases from V and 0 bases from J, with 16 bases in between. Germline lookup yields CDR1 DFQATT and CDR2 SNEGSKA (reference sequence). CDR3 size: 15 residues. The CDR3 coding sequence is TGCAGTGTCATTCACGGCCAGGCCTCCTACAATGAGCAGTTCTTC. Translation gives CSVIHGQASYNEQFF.

This clonotype was seen at least ten times. The chain is built from TRBV12-3 or TRBV12-4 and TRBJ2-3; the D is unclear. CDR3 length equals 13 residues. The V end was cut by 3 bases, the J end by 6 bases, with 10 bases between. For the CDR3, the DNA is TGTGCCAGCAGTTTCTCCGCACAGGATACGCAGTATTTT. Its translation: CASSFSAQDTQYF.

The chain combines TRBV24-1 with TRBJ2-1; TRBD2 agrees at 10 bases. J was trimmed by 8 bases and V by 8 bases; bases with no gene match: 8. This CDR3 comprises 14 residues. Germline assignment: CDR1 KGHDR and CDR2 SFDVKD. This CDR3 is CATKSGRAVDEQFF. In nucleotides, the CDR3 is TGTGCCACCAAAAGCGGGAGGGCCGTCGATGAGCAGTTCTTC.

This clonotype was detected many times. V and J are TRBV12-3 or TRBV12-4 and TRBJ2-7, with D perhaps TRBD1 (6 bases). Trimming cost V 2 bases and J 6 bases, with 14 bases left between them. CDR3 size: 14 residues. In DNA form, the CDR3 reads TGTGCCAGCAGTTTACCCGGACTCAGGGGCGAGCAGTACTTC. As protein: CASSLPGLRGEQYF.